The 5 T cell receptor beta chains reported below all come from one sample, sequenced in a study of blood T cell repertoires in COVID-19. Data came from immunoSEQ multiplex PCR; TCRdb stores just in-frame clones and leaves some out. Seen here are over 110,000 clones, 80% to 90% observed once, and the top ten hold approximately 10%. The sequenced sample consisted of peripheral blood. The source is a man in his 60s with active or convalescent COVID-19.

The chain is built from TRBV30 and TRBJ1-4; D not certain. This CDR3 is 13 amino acids long. V was shortened by 4 bases and J by 8 bases, with 14 bases between the two germline ends. The V gene's germline CDR1 is GTSNPN and CDR2 SVGIG (reference sequence). CDR3 amino acids: CAWKRVLGEKLFF. The CDR3 bases are TGTGCCTGGAAACGGGTTTTAGGAGAAAAACTGTTTTTT.

This chain uses TRBV5-6 with TRBJ2-5; TRBD2 matches at 8 bases. Germline CDR1 reads SGHDT; CDR2 reads YYEEEE. V shed 4 bases and J 0 bases; nucleotides not matched to a gene: 2. This CDR3 spans 14 amino acids. The CDR3 bases are TGTGCCAGCAGCCTTAGCGGGAACCAAGAGACCCAGTACTTC. Encoded protein: CASSLSGNQETQYF.

The rearrangement links TRBV12-2 to TRBJ2-7; TRBD1 is the table's D call and was not checked against the DNA. TRBV12-2 is marked as a pseudogene. This CDR3 contains 17 residues. CDR3 coding DNA: TGTGCAAGTCGCTTATTACCCCCGGGACAGGGAACAAACGAGCAGTACTTC. Translation gives CASRLLPPGQGTNEQYF.

The J gene is TRBJ1-2, the V gene TRBV6-2 or TRBV6-3; a possible D gene is TRBD1 (6 bases). The V end lost 2 bases, the J end lost 4 bases, and 14 bases lay between the germline ends. Germline CDR1 is MNHEY and CDR2 is SVGEGT. This CDR3 is 15 amino acids long. The CDR3 sequence: CASSYRPQGLYGYTF. The CDR3, as DNA: TGTGCCAGCAGTTACCGCCCCCAGGGGCTCTATGGCTACACCTTC.

V gene TRBV7-8 combines with J gene TRBJ2-1; the match to TRBD1 covers 8 bases. This CDR3 has 14 residues. Germline V lookup: CDR1 SGHVS, CDR2 FQNEAQ. With 2 bases clipped from V and 4 bases from J, the junction kept 1 base outside the gene matches. The CDR3 nucleotides read TGTGCCAGCAGCTTATGGGACAGGTACAATGAGCAGTTCTTC. This encodes CASSLWDRYNEQFF.